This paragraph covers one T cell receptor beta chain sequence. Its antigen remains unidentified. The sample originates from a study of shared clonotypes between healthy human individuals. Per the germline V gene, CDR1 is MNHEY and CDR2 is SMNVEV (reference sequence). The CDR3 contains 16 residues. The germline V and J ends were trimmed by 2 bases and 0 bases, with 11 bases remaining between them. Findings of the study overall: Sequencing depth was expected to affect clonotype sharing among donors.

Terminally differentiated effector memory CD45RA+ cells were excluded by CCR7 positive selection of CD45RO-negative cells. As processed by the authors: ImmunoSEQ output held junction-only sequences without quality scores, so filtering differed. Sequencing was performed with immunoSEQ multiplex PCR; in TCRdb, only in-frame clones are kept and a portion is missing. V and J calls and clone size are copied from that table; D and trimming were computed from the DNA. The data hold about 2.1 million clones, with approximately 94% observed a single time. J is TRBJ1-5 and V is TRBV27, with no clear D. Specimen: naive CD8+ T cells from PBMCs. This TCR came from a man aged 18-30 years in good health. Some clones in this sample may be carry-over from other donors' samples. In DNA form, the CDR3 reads TGTGCCAGCAGTTTAGGCCCTGCATATAGCAATCAGCCCCAGCATTTT. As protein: CASSLGPAYSNQPQHF.